A selection of T cell receptor beta chains follows, all from one sample in a study of Graves' ophthalmopathy and Graves' hyperthyroidism. TCRdb processed the multiplex PCR reads anew with MiXCR; each CDR3 protein has one entry. This table has roughly 160,000 distinct CDR3 sequences, roughly 37% appearing once. The sequencing sample was made of peripheral blood. The receptors were sampled from a middle-aged woman with Graves' ophthalmopathy. CDR3s include the opening cysteine and the closing phenylalanine or tryptophan. D genes are given only for firm matches. Where a row states a size, it is once, few, many or the class of an expanded clone; other rows omit it.

CDR3 length: 15; clone size: many; V gene: TRBV4-1; J gene: TRBJ2-7; D gene: TRBD1; CDR3 protein: CASSPGTGGMYEQYF; CDR3 DNA: TGCGCCAGCAGCCCCGGGACAGGGGGCATGTACGAGCAGTACTTC
CDR3 length: 14; clone size: many; V gene: TRBV6-2/TRBV6-3; J gene: TRBJ2-7; D gene: -; CDR3 protein: CASSYPAEPYEQYF; CDR3 DNA: TGTGCCAGCAGTTACCCGGCGGAGCCCTACGAGCAGTACTTC
CDR3 length: 13; clone size: -; V gene: TRBV9; J gene: TRBJ1-2; D gene: TRBD1; CDR3 protein: CASSGPGGYGYTF; CDR3 DNA: TGTGCCAGCAGCGGACCAGGGGGCTATGGCTACACCTTC
CDR3 length: 16; clone size: many; V gene: TRBV6-5; J gene: TRBJ1-3; D gene: -; CDR3 protein: CASSYSKGISGNTIYF; CDR3 DNA: TGTGCCAGCAGTTACTCGAAAGGGATCTCTGGAAACACCATATATTTT
CDR3 length: 13; clone size: many; V gene: TRBV2; J gene: TRBJ1-2; D gene: -; CDR3 protein: CASAQGRGNGYTF; CDR3 DNA: TGTGCCAGCGCTCAGGGCAGGGGAAATGGCTACACCTTC
CDR3 length: 14; clone size: -; V gene: TRBV7-2; J gene: TRBJ2-7; D gene: -; CDR3 protein: CASSRDRTHYEQYF; CDR3 DNA: TGTGCCAGCAGCCGCGACAGGACACATTACGAGCAGTACTTC
CDR3 length: 13; clone size: many; V gene: TRBV10-3; J gene: TRBJ1-1; D gene: TRBD1; CDR3 protein: CAMSPQGVTEAFF; CDR3 DNA: TGTGCCATGAGCCCGCAGGGGGTTACTGAAGCTTTCTTT
CDR3 length: 15; clone size: -; V gene: TRBV15; J gene: TRBJ1-1; D gene: -; CDR3 protein: CATSRDPPDLYEAFF; CDR3 DNA: TGTGCCACCAGCAGAGATCCTCCAGACCTTTATGAAGCTTTCTTT
CDR3 length: 15; clone size: -; V gene: TRBV12-3/TRBV12-4; J gene: TRBJ1-3; D gene: -; CDR3 protein: CASSALEPSGNTIYF; CDR3 DNA: TGTGCCAGCAGTGCCCTTGAACCCTCTGGAAACACCATATATTTT
CDR3 length: 14; clone size: -; V gene: TRBV7-2; J gene: TRBJ1-2; D gene: TRBD1; CDR3 protein: CASSPGTVGYGYTF; CDR3 DNA: TGTGCCAGCAGCCCGGGGACAGTGGGCTATGGCTACACCTTC
CDR3 length: 14; clone size: many; V gene: TRBV28; J gene: TRBJ2-7; D gene: -; CDR3 protein: CASSITGNSYEQYF; CDR3 DNA: TGTGCCAGCAGTATAACAGGGAATTCCTACGAGCAGTACTTC
CDR3 length: 15; clone size: many; V gene: TRBV3-1; J gene: TRBJ1-6; D gene: -; CDR3 protein: CASRRWDTLHSPLHF; CDR3 DNA: TGTGCCAGCAGACGATGGGACACTCTACATTCACCCCTCCACTTT
CDR3 length: 15; clone size: -; V gene: TRBV28; J gene: TRBJ1-1; D gene: TRBD1; CDR3 protein: CASSPGGTSNTEAFF; CDR3 DNA: TGTGCCAGCAGTCCAGGGGGGACCTCGAACACTGAAGCTTTCTTT
CDR3 length: 14; clone size: -; V gene: TRBV6-1; J gene: TRBJ1-5; D gene: -; CDR3 protein: CAISVGGFDQPQHF; CDR3 DNA: TGTGCCATCAGTGTGGGAGGGTTTGATCAGCCCCAGCATTTT
CDR3 length: 16; clone size: many; V gene: TRBV3-1; J gene: TRBJ1-1; D gene: -; CDR3 protein: CASSYLPGDMNTEAFF; CDR3 DNA: TGTGCCAGCAGCTATCTCCCAGGGGACATGAACACTGAAGCTTTCTTT
CDR3 length: 13; clone size: many; V gene: TRBV2; J gene: TRBJ1-6; D gene: -; CDR3 protein: CASSEQGNSPLHF; CDR3 DNA: TGTGCCAGCAGTGAACAGGGGAATTCACCCCTCCACTTT
CDR3 length: 12; clone size: many; V gene: TRBV18; J gene: TRBJ2-7; D gene: -; CDR3 protein: CASSPSRYEQYF; CDR3 DNA: TGTGCCAGCTCACCATCGAGATACGAGCAGTACTTC
CDR3 length: 17; clone size: -; V gene: TRBV6-2/TRBV6-3; J gene: TRBJ2-7; D gene: TRBD2; CDR3 protein: CASSYFPTSGFFYEQYF; CDR3 DNA: TGTGCCAGCAGTTACTTCCCGACTAGCGGATTCTTCTACGAGCAGTACTTC
CDR3 length: 15; clone size: many; V gene: TRBV28; J gene: TRBJ2-5; D gene: -; CDR3 protein: CASSSLWKGIETQYF; CDR3 DNA: TGTGCCAGCAGTTCGTTGTGGAAGGGAATAGAGACCCAGTACTTC
CDR3 length: 13; clone size: many; V gene: TRBV19; J gene: TRBJ1-2; D gene: -; CDR3 protein: CASLNNDNYGYTF; CDR3 DNA: TGTGCCAGTTTGAATAATGACAACTATGGCTACACCTTC
CDR3 length: 18; clone size: -; V gene: TRBV6-2/TRBV6-3; J gene: TRBJ1-2; D gene: TRBD1; CDR3 protein: CASSSATGGEHRAYGYTF; CDR3 DNA: TGTGCCAGCAGTTCTGCGACAGGGGGTGAACATCGAGCATATGGCTACACCTTC
CDR3 length: 14; clone size: -; V gene: TRBV2; J gene: TRBJ1-1; D gene: -; CDR3 protein: CASSESRMNTEAFF; CDR3 DNA: TGTGCCAGCAGTGAAAGTAGAATGAACACTGAAGCTTTCTTT
CDR3 length: 14; clone size: many; V gene: TRBV7-2; J gene: TRBJ1-1; D gene: TRBD1; CDR3 protein: CASSSQGALTEAFF; CDR3 DNA: TGTGCCAGCAGCTCCCAGGGGGCGCTGACTGAAGCTTTCTTT
CDR3 length: 14; clone size: many; V gene: TRBV6-5; J gene: TRBJ1-2; D gene: -; CDR3 protein: CASSYQDFRHGYTF; CDR3 DNA: TGTGCCAGCAGTTACCAGGACTTCAGGCATGGCTACACCTTC
CDR3 length: 13; clone size: many; V gene: TRBV27; J gene: TRBJ1-1; D gene: -; CDR3 protein: CASSPSSYTEAFF; CDR3 DNA: TGTGCCAGTTCGCCGTCATCGTACACTGAAGCTTTCTTT
CDR3 length: 14; clone size: many; V gene: TRBV3-1; J gene: TRBJ1-1; D gene: -; CDR3 protein: CASSQGETDTEAFF; CDR3 DNA: TGTGCCAGCAGCCAAGGGGAAACAGACACTGAAGCTTTCTTT
CDR3 length: 15; clone size: -; V gene: TRBV7-2; J gene: TRBJ1-6; D gene: -; CDR3 protein: CASSLSWAANSPLHF; CDR3 DNA: TGTGCCAGCAGCTTATCCTGGGCAGCGAATTCACCCCTCCACTTT
CDR3 length: 14; clone size: -; V gene: TRBV24-1; J gene: TRBJ2-7; D gene: TRBD1; CDR3 protein: CATSDADRGHEQYF; CDR3 DNA: TGCGCCACCAGTGATGCCGACAGGGGACACGAGCAGTACTTC
CDR3 length: 12; clone size: many; V gene: TRBV12-3/TRBV12-4; J gene: TRBJ2-2; D gene: TRBD2; CDR3 protein: CASNAGAGELFF; CDR3 DNA: TGTGCCAGCAACGCGGGGGCCGGGGAGCTGTTTTTT
CDR3 length: 16; clone size: -; V gene: TRBV7-9; J gene: TRBJ2-5; D gene: TRBD2; CDR3 protein: CASILGIPGLAETQYF; CDR3 DNA: TGTGCCTCAATTTTGGGGATACCGGGACTAGCAGAGACCCAGTACTTC
CDR3 length: 14; clone size: -; V gene: TRBV12-3/TRBV12-4; J gene: TRBJ1-2; D gene: -; CDR3 protein: CASTGQYPHYGYTF; CDR3 DNA: TGTGCCAGCACAGGACAGTACCCCCATTATGGCTACACCTTC
CDR3 length: 16; clone size: -; V gene: TRBV10-3; J gene: TRBJ2-5; D gene: -; CDR3 protein: CAIGGAVEARTETQYF; CDR3 DNA: TGTGCCATCGGAGGAGCGGTGGAGGCACGAACAGAGACCCAGTACTTC
CDR3 length: 16; clone size: many; V gene: TRBV19; J gene: TRBJ1-2; D gene: -; CDR3 protein: CASSIKFGLINYGYTF; CDR3 DNA: TGTGCCAGTAGTATCAAGTTTGGATTAATTAACTATGGCTACACCTTC
CDR3 length: 15; clone size: -; V gene: TRBV27; J gene: TRBJ2-5; D gene: -; CDR3 protein: CASSTPRDYQETQYF; CDR3 DNA: TGTGCCAGCAGTACCCCCCGGGATTACCAAGAGACCCAGTACTTC
CDR3 length: 17; clone size: many; V gene: TRBV4-3; J gene: TRBJ1-3; D gene: TRBD1; CDR3 protein: CASSQVGQASSGNTIYF; CDR3 DNA: TGCGCCAGCAGCCAAGTGGGACAGGCAAGCTCTGGAAACACCATATATTTT